A single sample gave rise to the 13 T cell receptor beta chains below, sequenced in a study of breast tumors, draining lymph nodes, adjacent tissues. TCRdb called the multiplex PCR reads again in MiXCR, with one record for every CDR3 protein. The sample shows under 150,000 distinct CDR3 sequences, approximately 20% of them seen only once. The lymph nodes were axillary draining lymph nodes from breast cancer patients. Sequenced sample: axillary lymph node tissue. Receptors were obtained from a female donor with breast cancer. Some clones in this sample may be carry-over from other donors' samples.

As to this clonotype: A clone one base away is much larger, so this may be a read error. The CDR3 does not end in the conserved phenylalanine or tryptophan, so this is likely a read error. The chain couples TRBV19 to TRBJ2-7, with TRBD2 as a possible D gene (5 bases). With 1 base removed from V and 7 bases from J, the gap between germline ends came to 11 bases. The germline V gene has CDR1 LNHDA and CDR2 SQIVND (reference sequence). The CDR3 covers 13 residues. CDR3 coding DNA: TGTGCCAGTAGTATAGCGGGAATATATGAGCAGTACCTC. This translates into CASSIAGIYEQYL.

In this sample, this clonotype turned up many times. The V call is TRBV12-3 or TRBV12-4, the J call TRBJ2-7, with a possible D match to TRBD2 (6 bases). The CDR3 runs to 16 residues. V lost 4 bases and J 1 base, leaving 17 bases between the germline ends. This CDR3 reads CASSYRGITGSYEQYF. In nucleotides, the CDR3 is TGTGCCAGCAGTTACCGCGGGATCACGGGGTCCTACGAGCAGTACTTC.

For this clonotype: This may be a read error: a much more frequent sequence differs by one nucleotide. This sequence joins TRBV3-1 and TRBJ1-6; D gene uncertain. Per the germline V gene, CDR1 is LGHDT and CDR2 is YNNKEL (reference sequence). The CDR3 consists of 15 residues. CDR3 bases: TGTGCCTGCAGCCAAGGGCAGGATTATAATTCACCCCTCCACTTT. Residues: CACSQGQDYNSPLHF.

The sample holds many counts of this clonotype. This chain links TRBV18 with TRBJ1-5; no clear D. The CDR3 has 14 amino acids. CDR1 and CDR2 (germline): KGHSH, LQKENI. V was trimmed by 2 bases and J by 9 bases, leaving 14 bases between them. CDR3 bases: TGTGCCAGCTCACCATCAGTTTCCTTAGGGCCCCAGCATTTT. Protein product: CASSPSVSLGPQHF.

This clonotype was observed at least ten times. The CDR3 reads CASRTPDRGGSYEQYF. Here the CDR3 DNA reads TGCGCCAGCAGAACGCCGGACAGGGGAGGTTCCTACGAGCAGTACTTC. The V and J genes are TRBV5-1 and TRBJ2-7; 9 bases map to TRBD1. This CDR3 is built from 16 residues. Germline CDR1 SGHRS, CDR2 YFSETQ. V was clipped by 5 bases and J by 1 base; unmatched bases: 10.

This clonotype was counted at least ten times. This chain links TRBV6-1 with TRBJ2-5; D may be TRBD2 (5 bases). Germline V gene sequence: CDR1 MNHNS, CDR2 SASEGT. V was trimmed by 1 base and J by 5 bases, leaving 20 bases between them. The CDR3 extends over 17 amino acids. The CDR3 nucleotides are TGTGCCAGCAGTGAAGTTGTTGTTGAGGGTTTCGGCGAGACCCAGTACTTC. Residues: CASSEVVVEGFGETQYF.

This clonotype was seen many times. J is TRBJ2-7 and V is TRBV7-2, with no clear D. The CDR3 has 13 amino acids. Germline values: CDR1 SGHTA, CDR2 FQGNSA. V was cut by 5 bases and J by 4 bases, with 12 bases left in between. The CDR3, as DNA: TGTGCCAGCAGCAACCCCCAAACGTACGAGCAGTACTTC. Translating it yields CASSNPQTYEQYF.

Comment on this clonotype: This clone may be a read error of a much larger clone one base away. The gene calls are TRBV6-1 and TRBJ1-4; unclear D gene. There are 15 residues in the CDR3. From germline, CDR1 is MNHNS and CDR2 SASEGT. The CDR3 DNA sequence: TGTGCCAGCAGTGAAAGGTGGGCAACTAATGAAAAACTGGTTTTT. Amino acids: CASSERWATNEKLVF.

This clonotype was counted many times. The gene calls are TRBV7-9 and TRBJ1-2, with D tentatively TRBD1 (6 bases). Germline V gives CDR1 SEHNR, CDR2 FQNEAQ (reference sequence). The V and J ends lost 4 bases and 8 bases respectively, with 14 bases between them. The CDR3 contains 13 residues. CDR3 residues: CASSSSGGQGYTF. CDR3 DNA: TGTGCCAGCAGCTCCAGCGGGGGGCAAGGCTACACCTTC.

This clonotype was detected ten times or more. The rearrangement links TRBV20-1 to TRBJ2-7, with TRBD2 matching over 15 bases. The CDR3 loop spans 15 amino acids. V shed 0 bases, J shed 4 bases, and the junction held 1 base outside the gene matches. CDR1 DFQATT and CDR2 SNEGSKA come from the germline V gene (reference sequence). The CDR3 DNA sequence: TGCAGTGCTAGAGATGGGACTAGCGGGAGGTACGAGCAGTACTTC. Its translation is CSARDGTSGRYEQYF.

This clonotype was counted many times. The chain links TRBV5-5 to TRBJ1-5; no clear D. The ends were cut back, 5 bases at V and 0 bases at J, with 6 bases in the middle. Germline CDR1 SGHKS, CDR2 YYEKEE (reference sequence). The CDR3 loop spans 13 amino acids. This CDR3 reads CASSLYSNQPQHF. DNA of the CDR3: TGTGCCAGCAGTCTGTATAGCAATCAGCCCCAGCATTTT.

There are many counts of this clonotype. The rearrangement uses TRBV7-9 and TRBJ1-2, with 8 nucleotides matching TRBD1. Germline-derived CDR1 and CDR2 are SEHNR and FQNEAQ (reference sequence). V shed 0 bases and J 7 bases; nucleotides not matched to a gene: 7. The CDR3 spans 15 residues. The CDR3 DNA reads as TGTGCCAGCAGCTTAGCTGGACAGGGAACTTTTGGCTACACCTTC. It specifies CASSLAGQGTFGYTF.

Concerning this clonotype: Possible read error: a much larger clone is one base away. V gene TRBV6-1 combines with J gene TRBJ2-3; the match to TRBD2 covers 7 bases. This CDR3 spans 16 amino acids. V shed 7 bases, J shed 0 bases, and the junction held 10 bases outside the gene matches. Germline-derived CDR1 and CDR2 are MNHNS and SASEGT. The CDR3 region is CASTRALAHSTDTQYF. The CDR3 nucleotides read TGTGCCAGCACCCGTGCACTAGCGCATAGCACAGATACGCAGTATTTT.